The clone carrying this T cell receptor beta chain was recorded many times. Noted time point: before trial treatment. Donors were treated with nivolumab, ipilimumab, aspirin, and low-dose cyclophosphamide and radiotherapy. TRAV- and TRBV-specific primers primed first-strand cDNA, covering alpha and beta chains. A constant-region primer paired with the V-primer adapter amplified TCRs over 20 PCR cycles. Researchers amplified the isolated mRNA using in vitro transcription. One entry per CDR3 protein results from TCRdb running MiXCR on the reads. The sample has about 64,000 distinct CDR3 sequences; 26% are singletons. These data come from a study of low-dose radiotherapy and immunotherapy resistance in tumors. Overall study context: On an every-two-weeks schedule, patients received intravenous nivolumab 240 mg, along with ipilimumab 1 mg/kg every six weeks.

The CDR3 consists of 14 residues. CDR1 and CDR2 (germline): SGHTA, FQGNSA. Trimming cost V 6 bases and J 7 bases, with 16 bases left between them. This TCR was sampled from a male donor with rectosigmoid adenocarcinoma. The chain employs TRBV7-2 and TRBJ2-1; D is uncertain. The starting material was PBMCs, obtained before treatment. CDR3 DNA sequence: TGTGCCAGCAGGCTGCCGACTGAAGTTAATGAGCAGTTCTTC. This gives the protein CASRLPTEVNEQFF.